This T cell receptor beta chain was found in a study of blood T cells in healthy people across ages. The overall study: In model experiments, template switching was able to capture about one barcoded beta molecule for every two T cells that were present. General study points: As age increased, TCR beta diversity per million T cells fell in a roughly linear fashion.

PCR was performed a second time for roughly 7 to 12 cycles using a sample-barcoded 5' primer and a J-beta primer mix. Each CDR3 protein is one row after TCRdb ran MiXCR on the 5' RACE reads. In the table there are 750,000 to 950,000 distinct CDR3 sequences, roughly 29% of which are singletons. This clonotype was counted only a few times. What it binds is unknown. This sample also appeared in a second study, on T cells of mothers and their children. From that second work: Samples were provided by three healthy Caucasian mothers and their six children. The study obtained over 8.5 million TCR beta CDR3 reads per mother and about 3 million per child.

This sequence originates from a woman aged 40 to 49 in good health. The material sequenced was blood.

This CDR3 reads CASSSRGVYNEQFF. The CDR3, as DNA: TGTGCCAGCAGCTCCAGGGGAGTTTACAATGAGCAGTTCTTC. The chain combines TRBV5-5 with TRBJ2-1; tentatively, D is TRBD1 (6 bases). Germline V gene sequence: CDR1 SGHKS, CDR2 YYEKEE (reference sequence). CDR3 length: 14 amino acids. Trimming pared 3 bases from V and 4 bases from J, leaving 11 bases between.